This T cell receptor (beta chain) is from a study of cytomegalovirus exposure and HLA in healthy donors. Germline values: CDR1 LGHNA, CDR2 YNFKEQ. The CDR3 covers 17 residues. Trimming took 4 bases from V and 8 from J, leaving 21 bases between them. The PCR employed 60 Vbeta primers together with 13 Jbeta primers. Some clones are missing from TCRdb's copy, which holds only in-frame ones; the method was immunoSEQ multiplex PCR. The listing contains 50,000 to 75,000 clones. V and J are TRBV4-2 and TRBJ1-6, with a possible D match to TRBD1 (6 bases). The receptor was derived from a woman aged 18-35 years in good health and CMV-seronegative. Sequencing was done on a sample of PBMCs. The CDR3 nucleotides read TGTGCCAGCAGCCTAGGGGGGGCGTCCAGGCTTGATTCACCCCTCCACTTT. Protein product: CASSLGGASRLDSPLHF.